The rows below give T cell receptor beta chains drawn from one sample of a study of T cell responses to AZD1222 COVID-19 vaccine. Data came from immunoSEQ multiplex PCR; TCRdb stores just in-frame clones and leaves some out. The sample has 190,000 or so clones; around nine tenths are singletons. Specimen: peripheral blood, collected 28 days after the second AZD1222 dose. The receptors originated from an adult who received the AZD1222 COVID-19 vaccine. The CDR3 runs from the conserved cysteine through the conserved F or W. Fields, in order: clone size, D gene, V gene, J gene, CDR3 DNA, CDR3 protein. A D gene is named only where the DNA matches it firmly. A row's size may be missing; if present it is once, few, many or a size class.

clone size: .; D gene: .; V gene: TRBV19; J gene: TRBJ1-1; CDR3 DNA: TGTGCCTCGGGGGGGAACACTGAAGCTTTCTTT; CDR3 protein: CASGGNTEAFF
clone size: .; D gene: TRBD1; V gene: TRBV7-2; J gene: TRBJ1-6; CDR3 DNA: TGTGCCAGCAGCCTACAGGGGTCCTTAAATTCACCCCTCCACTTT; CDR3 protein: CASSLQGSLNSPLHF
clone size: few; D gene: .; V gene: TRBV15; J gene: TRBJ2-2; CDR3 DNA: TGTGCCACCAGCAGAGACAGGGACGTGGACACCGGGGAGCTGTTTTTT; CDR3 protein: CATSRDRDVDTGELFF
clone size: .; D gene: TRBD1; V gene: TRBV4-1; J gene: TRBJ2-2; CDR3 DNA: TGCGCCAGCAGCCAAGAAAAGGACAGGGGATGGACCGGGGAGCTGTTTTTT; CDR3 protein: CASSQEKDRGWTGELFF
clone size: .; D gene: .; V gene: TRBV7-2; J gene: TRBJ2-3; CDR3 DNA: TGTGCCAGCAGCTTAGGGCCGTCCGATACGCAGTATTTT; CDR3 protein: CASSLGPSDTQYF
clone size: .; D gene: TRBD2; V gene: TRBV18; J gene: TRBJ2-7; CDR3 DNA: TGTGCCAGCTCACTGCAACGCCCCCGGGAGGTCATAGGGGAGCAGTACTTC; CDR3 protein: CASSLQRPREVIGEQYF
clone size: .; D gene: .; V gene: TRBV7-6; J gene: TRBJ2-1; CDR3 DNA: TGTGCCAGCAGCTTAGATTACAGTGGCTACAATGAGCAGTTCTTC; CDR3 protein: CASSLDYSGYNEQFF
clone size: .; D gene: TRBD2; V gene: TRBV5-1; J gene: TRBJ2-1; CDR3 DNA: TGCGCCAGCAGACCGATAGCGGGAGCCTATGAGCAGTTCTTC; CDR3 protein: CASRPIAGAYEQFF
clone size: few; D gene: .; V gene: TRBV2; J gene: TRBJ1-4; CDR3 DNA: TGTGCCAGCAGTTTCGGGGTGCGGGCCCAAGAAAAACTGTTTTTT; CDR3 protein: CASSFGVRAQEKLFF
clone size: .; D gene: .; V gene: TRBV5-4; J gene: TRBJ1-2; CDR3 DNA: TGTGCCAGCAGCTTGCCGGGGACGGAGGCCTTTCTCTATGGCTACACCTTC; CDR3 protein: CASSLPGTEAFLYGYTF
clone size: .; D gene: TRBD1; V gene: TRBV7-9; J gene: TRBJ2-7; CDR3 DNA: TGTGCCAGCAGCTTTGCCGGGACAGGGGGGCACGAGCAGTACTTC; CDR3 protein: CASSFAGTGGHEQYF
clone size: .; D gene: .; V gene: TRBV18; J gene: TRBJ1-3; CDR3 DNA: TGTGCCAGCTCACCAGGGCAGGCCAGCTCTGGAAACACCATATATTTT; CDR3 protein: CASSPGQASSGNTIYF
clone size: .; D gene: TRBD1; V gene: TRBV12-3/TRBV12-4; J gene: TRBJ1-2; CDR3 DNA: TGTGCCAGCAGTTTGGGACAGGGGAATGGCTACACCTTC; CDR3 protein: CASSLGQGNGYTF
clone size: .; D gene: .; V gene: TRBV10-3; J gene: TRBJ2-5; CDR3 DNA: TGTGCCATCAGCCGGGACTTACAAGAGACCCAGTACTTC; CDR3 protein: CAISRDLQETQYF
clone size: few; D gene: TRBD2; V gene: TRBV14; J gene: TRBJ2-7; CDR3 DNA: TGTGCCAGCAGCCTGAGGACTAGGGACTACGAGCAGTACTTC; CDR3 protein: CASSLRTRDYEQYF
clone size: .; D gene: TRBD2; V gene: TRBV9; J gene: TRBJ2-3; CDR3 DNA: TGTGCCAGCAGCGCCGGGACTAGCGGGAGTAGGGGTCCAGATACGCAGTATTTT; CDR3 protein: CASSAGTSGSRGPDTQYF
clone size: .; D gene: .; V gene: TRBV14; J gene: TRBJ1-4; CDR3 DNA: TGTGCCAGCAGTCGGGCTGAGAATGAAAAACTGTTTTTT; CDR3 protein: CASSRAENEKLFF
clone size: once; D gene: TRBD1; V gene: TRBV19; J gene: TRBJ1-5; CDR3 DNA: TGTGCCAGTAGACAGCGGGACAGGGATCCCGGCAATCAGCCCCAGCATTTT; CDR3 protein: CASRQRDRDPGNQPQHF
clone size: .; D gene: .; V gene: TRBV9; J gene: TRBJ1-1; CDR3 DNA: TGTGCCAGCAGCGTAGGTGGGGGACCTGGCGCTGAAGCTTTCTTT; CDR3 protein: CASSVGGGPGAEAFF
clone size: .; D gene: .; V gene: TRBV27; J gene: TRBJ1-6; CDR3 DNA: TGTGCCAGCAGTCGGGACGGAGGAGGTCCTTATAATTCACCCCTCCACTTT; CDR3 protein: CASSRDGGGPYNSPLHF
clone size: .; D gene: TRBD1; V gene: TRBV6-5; J gene: TRBJ2-7; CDR3 DNA: TGTGCCAGCAGTTACCGGGACAGGGCCTACGAGCAGTACTTC; CDR3 protein: CASSYRDRAYEQYF
clone size: .; D gene: .; V gene: TRBV16; J gene: TRBJ1-3; CDR3 DNA: TGTGCCAGCAGCCAATCGGCACAGACTGGAAACACCATATATTTT; CDR3 protein: CASSQSAQTGNTIYF
clone size: .; D gene: .; V gene: TRBV5-6; J gene: TRBJ2-5; CDR3 DNA: TGTGCCAGCAGCTTGCTACGGCGGAGCCAAGAGACCCAGTACTTC; CDR3 protein: CASSLLRRSQETQYF
clone size: .; D gene: TRBD2; V gene: TRBV4-1; J gene: TRBJ2-1; CDR3 DNA: TGCGCCAGCAGCCACCCCCGGGGCGCTAGCGGGAGAGAGCAGTTCTTC; CDR3 protein: CASSHPRGASGREQFF
clone size: .; D gene: TRBD2; V gene: TRBV7-2; J gene: TRBJ2-7; CDR3 DNA: TGTGCCAGCAGCCGGACTAGCGGGAGTTACGAGCAGTACTTC; CDR3 protein: CASSRTSGSYEQYF
clone size: .; D gene: .; V gene: TRBV27; J gene: TRBJ2-3; CDR3 DNA: TGTGCCAGCAGTCCCCCGGATACGCAGTATTTT; CDR3 protein: CASSPPDTQYF
clone size: .; D gene: .; V gene: TRBV28; J gene: TRBJ2-3; CDR3 DNA: TGTGCCAGTCTTAGCCCCCCGGCGTTCGTAGATACGCAGTATTTT; CDR3 protein: CASLSPPAFVDTQYF
clone size: .; D gene: TRBD2; V gene: TRBV19; J gene: TRBJ2-2; CDR3 DNA: TGTGCCAGTATGGAACTAGCGGACGCGAACACCGGGGAGCTGTTTTTT; CDR3 protein: CASMELADANTGELFF